Listed below are T cell receptor beta chains from one sample, sequenced in a study of cytomegalovirus exposure and HLA in healthy donors. The method was immunoSEQ multiplex PCR; TCRdb's version includes in-frame clones alone and lacks a portion of them. The repertoire holds around 150,000 clones, with just under 85% as singletons. The sequenced material came from PBMCs. The receptors shown here come from a man younger than 40 in good health and CMV-seropositive. Each CDR3 is given with its conserved first and last residue. Fields, in order: clone size, V gene, D gene, J gene, CDR3 protein, CDR3 DNA. A D gene is named only where the DNA matches it firmly. Part of the rows lack a size; the others show once, few, many or a class for expanded clones.

clone_size: .; v_call: TRBV9; d_call: TRBD1; j_call: TRBJ2-5; cdr3_aa: CASSAGNRGQETQYF; cdr3_nt: TGTGCCAGCAGCGCTGGAAACAGGGGCCAAGAGACCCAGTACTTC
clone_size: few; v_call: TRBV6-6; d_call: .; j_call: TRBJ1-1; cdr3_aa: CASRQDRNTEAFF; cdr3_nt: TGTGCCAGCAGACAGGACAGGAACACTGAAGCTTTCTTT
clone_size: once; v_call: TRBV19; d_call: TRBD2; j_call: TRBJ2-1; cdr3_aa: CASSRTSGRSYGYNEQFF; cdr3_nt: TGTGCCAGTAGTAGGACTAGCGGGAGGTCTTACGGGTACAATGAGCAGTTCTTC
clone_size: .; v_call: TRBV7-3; d_call: TRBD1; j_call: TRBJ2-5; cdr3_aa: CASSSIQGAGETQYF; cdr3_nt: TGTGCCAGCAGCTCGATACAGGGGGCTGGGGAGACCCAGTACTTC
clone_size: .; v_call: TRBV27; d_call: TRBD1; j_call: TRBJ2-2; cdr3_aa: CASRIYDTGAGELFF; cdr3_nt: TGTGCCAGCAGGATATACGATACAGGGGCCGGGGAGCTGTTTTTT
clone_size: .; v_call: TRBV20-1; d_call: .; j_call: TRBJ1-2; cdr3_aa: CSASPGSGYTF; cdr3_nt: TGCAGTGCTAGCCCAGGGTCTGGCTACACCTTC
clone_size: .; v_call: TRBV5-4; d_call: .; j_call: TRBJ1-2; cdr3_aa: CASSLPGVGRGYTF; cdr3_nt: TGTGCCAGCAGCTTGCCCGGAGTGGGTAGGGGCTACACCTTC
clone_size: few; v_call: TRBV30; d_call: .; j_call: TRBJ1-3; cdr3_aa: CAWSGAVGSGNTIYF; cdr3_nt: TGTGCCTGGAGTGGGGCCGTGGGTTCTGGAAACACCATATATTTT
clone_size: .; v_call: TRBV6-6; d_call: .; j_call: TRBJ2-5; cdr3_aa: CASRHGTAPQETQYF; cdr3_nt: TGTGCCAGCAGACACGGGACTGCCCCCCAAGAGACCCAGTACTTC
clone_size: few; v_call: TRBV14; d_call: .; j_call: TRBJ2-4; cdr3_aa: CASSQATGRAKNIQYF; cdr3_nt: TGTGCCAGCAGCCAAGCGACGGGAAGAGCCAAAAACATTCAGTACTTC